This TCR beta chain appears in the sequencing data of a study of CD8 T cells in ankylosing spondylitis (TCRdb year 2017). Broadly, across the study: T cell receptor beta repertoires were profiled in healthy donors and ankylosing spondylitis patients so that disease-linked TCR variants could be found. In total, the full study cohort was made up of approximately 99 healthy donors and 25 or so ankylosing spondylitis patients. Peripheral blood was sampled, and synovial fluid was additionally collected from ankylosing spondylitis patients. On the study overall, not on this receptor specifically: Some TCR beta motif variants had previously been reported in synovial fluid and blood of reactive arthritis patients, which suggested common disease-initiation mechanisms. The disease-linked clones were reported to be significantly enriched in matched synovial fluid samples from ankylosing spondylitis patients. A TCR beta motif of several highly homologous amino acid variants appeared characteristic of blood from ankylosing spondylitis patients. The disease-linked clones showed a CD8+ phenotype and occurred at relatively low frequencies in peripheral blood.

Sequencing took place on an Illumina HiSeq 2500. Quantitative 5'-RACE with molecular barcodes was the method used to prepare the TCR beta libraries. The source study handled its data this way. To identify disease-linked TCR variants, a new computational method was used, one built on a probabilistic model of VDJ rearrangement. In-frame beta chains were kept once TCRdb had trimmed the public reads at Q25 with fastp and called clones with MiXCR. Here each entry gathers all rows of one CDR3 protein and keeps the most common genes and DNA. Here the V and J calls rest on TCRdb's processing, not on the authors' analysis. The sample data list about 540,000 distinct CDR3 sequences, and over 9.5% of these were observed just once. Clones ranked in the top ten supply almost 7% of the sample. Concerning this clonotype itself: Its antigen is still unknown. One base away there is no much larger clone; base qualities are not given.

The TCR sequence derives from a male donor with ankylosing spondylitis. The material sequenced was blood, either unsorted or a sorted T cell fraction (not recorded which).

The nucleotides read TGTGCCAGCAGCTTAGCAGGGCGGGAAACTGAAGCTTTCTTT. Translated, it reads CASSLAGRETEAFF. The chain was built from TRBV7-8 and TRBJ1-1; the D gene identity is not certain. As encoded in the germline V gene, CDR1 is SGHVS while CDR2 is FQNEAQ. V is cut by 0 bases and J by 5 bases, and the space between the germline ends is 10 bases. Taken from cysteine to phenylalanine, the CDR3 has 14 residues. CDR3 DNA is the only sequence kept; it has 42 bases, read in frame from the first base.